Below, one T cell receptor beta chain is given with its context. Its antigen is currently unknown. The read terminates 3 residues ahead of where the CDR3 ends, so the germline J gene completes it. Clones were sequenced by immunoSEQ multiplex PCR, and TCRdb holds only the in-frame ones, with some missing. Its table lists 30,000 to 40,000 clones. The record originates from a study of Tregs in tolerant kidney transplant recipients. Regarding the study as a whole: In tolerant patients, donor-specific Tregs outgrew total Tregs, suggesting antigen-driven expansion. Nucleotide sequences could not be compared across some patients' samples due to primer changes. Activated donor B cell expansion appeared to reveal the most relevant donor-specific TCRbeta repertoire.

The CDR3 totals 17 residues. After removal of 2 bases from V and 4 bases from J, the junction contained 12 bases not matched to a gene. Looked up from germline, CDR1 is SGHRS and CDR2 is YFSETQ. The nonmyeloablative bone marrow transplants came from related graft donors, with transient mixed chimerism. Thawed PBMCs were FACS-sorted into unstimulated CD4+CD25+CD127- regulatory T cells, CD4+CD25- non-regulatory cells, CD4 and CD8 cells. The rearrangement links TRBV5-1 to TRBJ2-4; 7 bases map to TRBD2. The TCR comes from a human patient who received a combined kidney and bone marrow transplant. The T cells may partly be graft donor cells. The source was CD4+ T cells from blood (PBMCs), collected 24 months after the transplant. The chain's CDR3 is CASSFNGPSGQKNIQYF. CDR3 DNA (partial): TGCGCCAGCAGCTTTAATGGGCCTAGCGGACAAAAAAACATT. The complete variable domain, with remaining parts taken from reference TRBV5-1 and TRBJ2-4, reads KAGVTQTPRYLIKTRGQQVTLSCSPISGHRSVSWYQQTPGQGLQFLFEYFSETQRNKGNFPGRFSGRQFSNSRSEMNVSTLELGDSALYLCASSFNGPSGQKNIQYFGAGTRLSVL.